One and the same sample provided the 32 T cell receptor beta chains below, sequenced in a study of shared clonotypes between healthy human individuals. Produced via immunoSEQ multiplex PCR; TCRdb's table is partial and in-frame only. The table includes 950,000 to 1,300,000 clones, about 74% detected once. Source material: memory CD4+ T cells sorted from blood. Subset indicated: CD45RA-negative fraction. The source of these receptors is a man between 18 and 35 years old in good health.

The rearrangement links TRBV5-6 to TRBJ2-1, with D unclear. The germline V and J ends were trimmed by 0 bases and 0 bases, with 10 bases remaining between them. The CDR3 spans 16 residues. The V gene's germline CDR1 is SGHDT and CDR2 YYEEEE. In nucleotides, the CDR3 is TGTGCCAGCAGCTTGGCCGGCCATAGCTCCTACAATGAGCAGTTCTTC. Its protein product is CASSLAGHSSYNEQFF. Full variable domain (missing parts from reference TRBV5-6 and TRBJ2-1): DAGVTQSPTHLIKTRGQQVTLRCSPKSGHDTVSWYQQALGQGPQFIFQYYEEEERQRGNFPDRFSGHQFPNYSSELNVNALLLGDSALYLCASSLAGHSSYNEQFFGPGTRLTVL.

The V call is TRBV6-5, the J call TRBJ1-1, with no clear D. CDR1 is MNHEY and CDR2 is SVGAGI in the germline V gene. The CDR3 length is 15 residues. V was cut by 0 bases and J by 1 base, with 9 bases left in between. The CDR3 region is CASSYSRDQNTEAFF. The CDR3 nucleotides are TGTGCCAGCAGTTACTCCCGGGATCAGAACACTGAAGCTTTCTTT.

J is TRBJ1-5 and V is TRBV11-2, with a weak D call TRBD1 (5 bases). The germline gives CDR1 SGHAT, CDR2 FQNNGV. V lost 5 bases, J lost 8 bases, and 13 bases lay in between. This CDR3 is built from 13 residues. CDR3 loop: CASSANPREPQHF. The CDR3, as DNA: TGTGCCAGCAGCGCGAACCCCAGGGAGCCCCAGCATTTT.

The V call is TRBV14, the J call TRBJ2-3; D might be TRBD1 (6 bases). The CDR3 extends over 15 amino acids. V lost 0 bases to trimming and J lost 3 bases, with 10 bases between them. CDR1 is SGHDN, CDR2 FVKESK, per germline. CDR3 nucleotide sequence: TGTGCCAGCAGCCAAGATAGAAGGGGGACAGATACGCAGTATTTT. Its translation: CASSQDRRGTDTQYF.

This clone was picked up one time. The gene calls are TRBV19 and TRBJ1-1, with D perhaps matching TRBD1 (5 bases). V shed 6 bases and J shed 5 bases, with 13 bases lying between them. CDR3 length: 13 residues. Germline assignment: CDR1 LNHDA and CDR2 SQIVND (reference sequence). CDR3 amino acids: CASSRVGVTEAFF. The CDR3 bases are TGTGCCAGTAGCCGGGTGGGGGTTACTGAAGCTTTCTTT.

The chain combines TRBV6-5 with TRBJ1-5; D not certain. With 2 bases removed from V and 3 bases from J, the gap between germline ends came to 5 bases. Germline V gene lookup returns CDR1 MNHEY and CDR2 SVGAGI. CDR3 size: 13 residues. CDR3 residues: CASSYSPNQPQHF. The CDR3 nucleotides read TGTGCCAGCAGTTACAGCCCCAATCAGCCCCAGCATTTT.

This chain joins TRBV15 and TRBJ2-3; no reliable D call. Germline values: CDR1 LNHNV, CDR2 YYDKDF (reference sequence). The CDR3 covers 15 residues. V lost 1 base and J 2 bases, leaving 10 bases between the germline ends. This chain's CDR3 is CATSRVAAVTDTQYF. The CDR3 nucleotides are TGTGCCACCAGCAGAGTCGCGGCAGTCACAGATACGCAGTATTTT.

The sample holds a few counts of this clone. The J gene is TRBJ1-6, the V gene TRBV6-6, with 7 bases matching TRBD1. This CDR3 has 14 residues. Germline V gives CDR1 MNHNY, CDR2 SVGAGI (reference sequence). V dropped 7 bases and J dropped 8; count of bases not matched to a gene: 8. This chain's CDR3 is CASKKGAFYSPLHF. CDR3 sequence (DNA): TGTGCCAGCAAGAAGGGGGCCTTCTATTCACCCCTCCACTTT.

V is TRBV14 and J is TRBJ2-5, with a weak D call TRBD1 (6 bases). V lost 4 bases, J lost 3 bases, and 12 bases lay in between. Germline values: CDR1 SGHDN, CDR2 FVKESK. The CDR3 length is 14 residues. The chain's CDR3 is CASSRSGAKETQYF. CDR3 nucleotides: TGTGCCAGCAGCCGGTCAGGGGCTAAAGAGACCCAGTACTTC.

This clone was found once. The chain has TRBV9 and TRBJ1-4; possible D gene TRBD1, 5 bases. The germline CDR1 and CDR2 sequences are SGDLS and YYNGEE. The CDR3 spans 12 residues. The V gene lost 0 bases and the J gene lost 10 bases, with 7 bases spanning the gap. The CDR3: CASSVERGKLFF. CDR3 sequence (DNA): TGTGCCAGCAGCGTAGAAAGGGGAAAACTGTTTTTT. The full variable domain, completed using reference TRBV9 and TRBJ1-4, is DSGVTQTPKHLITATGQRVTLRCSPRSGDLSVYWYQQSLDQGLQFLIQYYNGEERAKGNILERFSAQQFPDLHSELNLSSLELGDSALYFCASSVERGKLFFGSGTQLSVL.

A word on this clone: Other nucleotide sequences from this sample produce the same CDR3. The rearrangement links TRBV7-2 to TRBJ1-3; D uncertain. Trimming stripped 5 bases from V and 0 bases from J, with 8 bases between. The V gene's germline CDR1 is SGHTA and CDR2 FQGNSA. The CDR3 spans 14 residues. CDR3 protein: CASSPGVSGNTIYF. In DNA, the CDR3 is TGTGCCAGCAGCCCAGGAGTCTCTGGAAACACCATATATTTT. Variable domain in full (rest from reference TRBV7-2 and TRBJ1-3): GAGVSQSPSNKVTEKGKDVELRCDPISGHTALYWYRQSLGQGLEFLIYFQGNSAPDKSGLPSDRFSAERTGGSVSTLTIQRTQQEDSAVYLCASSPGVSGNTIYFGEGSWLTVV.

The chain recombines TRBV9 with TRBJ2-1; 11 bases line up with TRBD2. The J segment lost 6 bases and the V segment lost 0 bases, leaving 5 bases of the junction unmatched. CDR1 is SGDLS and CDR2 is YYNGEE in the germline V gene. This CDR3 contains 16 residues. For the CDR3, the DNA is TGTGCCAGCAGCGTAGGAGGGACTAGCGGCATCAATGAGCAGTTCTTC. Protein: CASSVGGTSGINEQFF.

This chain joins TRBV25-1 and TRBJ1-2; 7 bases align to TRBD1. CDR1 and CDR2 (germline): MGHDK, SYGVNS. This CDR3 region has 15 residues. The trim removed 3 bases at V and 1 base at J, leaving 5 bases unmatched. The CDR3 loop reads CASSERQGVNYGYTF. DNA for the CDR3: TGTGCCAGCAGTGAGCGACAGGGTGTTAACTATGGCTACACCTTC.

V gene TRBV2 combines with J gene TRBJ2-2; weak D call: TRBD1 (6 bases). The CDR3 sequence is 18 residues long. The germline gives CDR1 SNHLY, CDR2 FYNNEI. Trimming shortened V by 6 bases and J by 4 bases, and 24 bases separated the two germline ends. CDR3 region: CASRGRSGALLSTGELFF. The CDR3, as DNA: TGTGCCAGCAGGGGGAGATCAGGGGCTCTTTTAAGCACCGGGGAGCTGTTTTTT.

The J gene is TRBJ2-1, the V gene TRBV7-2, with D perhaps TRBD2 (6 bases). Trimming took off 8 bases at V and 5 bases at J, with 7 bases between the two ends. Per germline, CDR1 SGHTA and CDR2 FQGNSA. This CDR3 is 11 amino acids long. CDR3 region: CASGRHNEQFF. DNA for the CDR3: TGTGCCAGCGGGAGGCACAATGAGCAGTTCTTC.

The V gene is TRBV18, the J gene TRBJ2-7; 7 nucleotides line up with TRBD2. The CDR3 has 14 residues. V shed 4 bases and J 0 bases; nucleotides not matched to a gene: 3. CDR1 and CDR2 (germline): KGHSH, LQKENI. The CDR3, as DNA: TGTGCCAGCTCACAGGGGACTACCTCCTACGAGCAGTACTTC. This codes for CASSQGTTSYEQYF.

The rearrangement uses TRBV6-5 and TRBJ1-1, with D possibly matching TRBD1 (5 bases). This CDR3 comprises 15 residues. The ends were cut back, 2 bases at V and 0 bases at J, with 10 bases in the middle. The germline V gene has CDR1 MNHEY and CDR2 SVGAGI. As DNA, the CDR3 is TGTGCCAGCAGTTACCATGGGACCATGAACACTGAAGCTTTCTTT. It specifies CASSYHGTMNTEAFF.

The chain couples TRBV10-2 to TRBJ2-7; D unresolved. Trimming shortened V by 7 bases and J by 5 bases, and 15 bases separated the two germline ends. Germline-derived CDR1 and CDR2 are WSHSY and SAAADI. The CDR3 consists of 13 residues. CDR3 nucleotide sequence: TGCGCCAGCACCGGCTCAGGAAGGGACGAGCAGTACTTC. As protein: CASTGSGRDEQYF.

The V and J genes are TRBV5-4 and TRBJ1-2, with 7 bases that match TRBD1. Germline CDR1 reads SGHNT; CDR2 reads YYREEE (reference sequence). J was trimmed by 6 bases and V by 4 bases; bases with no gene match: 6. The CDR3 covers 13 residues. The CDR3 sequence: CASSIDRDNGYTF. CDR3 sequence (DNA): TGTGCCAGCAGCATAGACAGGGATAATGGCTACACCTTC.

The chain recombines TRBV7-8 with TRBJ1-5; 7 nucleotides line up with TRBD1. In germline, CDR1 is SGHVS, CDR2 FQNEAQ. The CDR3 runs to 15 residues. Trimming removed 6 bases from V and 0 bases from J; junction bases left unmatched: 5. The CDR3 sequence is CASRETGFSNQPQHF. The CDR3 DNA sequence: TGTGCCAGCAGAGAGACAGGGTTTAGCAATCAGCCCCAGCATTTT. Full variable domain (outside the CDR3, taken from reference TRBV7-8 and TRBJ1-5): GAGVSQSPRYKVAKRGQDVALRCDPISGHVSLFWYQQALGQGPEFLTYFQNEAQLDKSGLPSDRFFAERPEGSVSTLKIQRTQQEDSAVYLCASRETGFSNQPQHFGDGTRLSIL.

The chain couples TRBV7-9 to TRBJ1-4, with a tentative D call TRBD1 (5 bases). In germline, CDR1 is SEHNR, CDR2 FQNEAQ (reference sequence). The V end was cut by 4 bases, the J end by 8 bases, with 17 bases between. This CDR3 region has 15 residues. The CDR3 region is CASSSPGGIGEKLFF. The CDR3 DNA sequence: TGTGCCAGCAGCTCCCCGGGGGGAATTGGAGAAAAACTGTTTTTT.

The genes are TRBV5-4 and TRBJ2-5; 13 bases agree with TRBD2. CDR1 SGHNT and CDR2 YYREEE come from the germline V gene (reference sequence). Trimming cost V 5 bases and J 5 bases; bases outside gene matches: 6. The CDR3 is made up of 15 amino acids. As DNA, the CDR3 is TGTGCCAGCAGTAAGCCGGGACTAGCGGGGGAGACCCAGTACTTC. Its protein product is CASSKPGLAGETQYF.

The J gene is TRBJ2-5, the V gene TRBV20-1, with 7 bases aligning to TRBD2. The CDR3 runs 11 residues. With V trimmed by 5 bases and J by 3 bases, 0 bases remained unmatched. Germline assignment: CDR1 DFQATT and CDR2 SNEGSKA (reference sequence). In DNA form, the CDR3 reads TGCAGTGCTCGGGGGGAAGAGACCCAGTACTTC. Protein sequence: CSARGEETQYF.

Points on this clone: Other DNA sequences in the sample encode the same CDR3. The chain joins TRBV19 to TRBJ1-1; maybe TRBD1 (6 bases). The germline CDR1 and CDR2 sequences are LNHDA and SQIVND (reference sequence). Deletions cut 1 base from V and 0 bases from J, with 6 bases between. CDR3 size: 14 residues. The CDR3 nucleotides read TGTGCCAGTAGTATAGGACAGGTGAACACTGAAGCTTTCTTT. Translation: CASSIGQVNTEAFF.

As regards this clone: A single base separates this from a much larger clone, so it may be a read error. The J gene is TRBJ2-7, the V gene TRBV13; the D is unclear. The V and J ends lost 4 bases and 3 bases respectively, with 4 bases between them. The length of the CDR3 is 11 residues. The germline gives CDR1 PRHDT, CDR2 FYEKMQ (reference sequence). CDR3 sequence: CASSSRYEQYF. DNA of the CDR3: TGTGCCAGCAGCTCCCGCTACGAGCAGTACTTC.

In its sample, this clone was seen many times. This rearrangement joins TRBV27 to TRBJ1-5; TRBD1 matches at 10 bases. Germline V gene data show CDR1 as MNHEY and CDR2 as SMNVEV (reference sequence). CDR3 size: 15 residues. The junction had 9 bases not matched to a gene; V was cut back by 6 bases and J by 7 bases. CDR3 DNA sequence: TGTGCCAGCAGCTCCGGGACAGGGGTGGGCCAGCCCCAGCATTTT. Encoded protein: CASSSGTGVGQPQHF.

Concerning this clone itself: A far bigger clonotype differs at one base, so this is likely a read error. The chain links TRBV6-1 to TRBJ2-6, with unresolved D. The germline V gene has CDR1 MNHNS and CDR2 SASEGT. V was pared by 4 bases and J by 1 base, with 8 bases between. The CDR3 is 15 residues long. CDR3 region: CASSGRESGANVLTF. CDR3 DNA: TGTGCCAGCAGTGGAAGGGAATCTGGGGCCAACGTCCTGACTTTC.

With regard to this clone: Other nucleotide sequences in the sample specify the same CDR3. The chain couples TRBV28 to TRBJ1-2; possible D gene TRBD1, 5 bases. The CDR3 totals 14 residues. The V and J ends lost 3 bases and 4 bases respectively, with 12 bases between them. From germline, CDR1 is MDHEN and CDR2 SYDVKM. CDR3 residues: CASSLSRGGYGYTF. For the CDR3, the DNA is TGTGCCAGCAGTTTGTCCCGGGGGGGCTATGGCTACACCTTC.

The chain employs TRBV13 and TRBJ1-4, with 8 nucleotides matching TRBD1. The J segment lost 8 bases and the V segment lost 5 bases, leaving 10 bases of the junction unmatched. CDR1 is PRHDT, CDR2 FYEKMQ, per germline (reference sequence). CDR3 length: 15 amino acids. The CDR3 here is CASSHGQGRREKLFF. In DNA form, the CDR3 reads TGTGCCAGCAGCCACGGACAGGGAAGACGGGAAAAACTGTTTTTT.

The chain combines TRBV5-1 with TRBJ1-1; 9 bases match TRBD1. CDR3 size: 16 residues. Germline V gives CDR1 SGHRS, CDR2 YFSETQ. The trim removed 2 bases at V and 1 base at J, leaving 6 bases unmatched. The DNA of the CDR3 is TGCGCCAGCAGCTTCCTAGCGGGACAGGGGAACACTGAAGCTTTCTTT. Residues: CASSFLAGQGNTEAFF.

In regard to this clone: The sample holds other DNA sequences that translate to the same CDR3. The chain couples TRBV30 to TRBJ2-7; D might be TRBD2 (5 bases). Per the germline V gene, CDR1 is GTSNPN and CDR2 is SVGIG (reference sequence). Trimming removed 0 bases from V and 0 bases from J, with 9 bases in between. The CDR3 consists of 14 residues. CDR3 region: CAWSVGGTSYEQYF. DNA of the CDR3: TGTGCCTGGAGTGTTGGAGGAACCTCCTACGAGCAGTACTTC.

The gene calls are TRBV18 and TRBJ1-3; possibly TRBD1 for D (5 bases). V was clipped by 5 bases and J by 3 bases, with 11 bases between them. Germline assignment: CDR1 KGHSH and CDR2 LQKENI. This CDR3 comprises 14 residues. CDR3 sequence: CASSVAGLGNTIYF. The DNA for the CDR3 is TGTGCCAGCTCAGTCGCGGGGCTTGGAAACACCATATATTTT.